This entry concerns a single T cell receptor (beta chain). Its cognate antigen is unknown. Sequenced by immunoSEQ multiplex PCR; TCRdb stores in-frame clones only, minus some. The table shows tens of thousands of clones, with about 85% occurring only once. Germline CDR1 reads SGHDT; CDR2 reads YYEEEE. V shed 3 bases, J shed 3 bases, and the junction held 5 bases outside the gene matches. The CDR3 extends over 15 amino acids. This sample was included in a study of OX40 agonist ivuxolimab in advanced cancers. About the study: Administration of intravenous ivuxolimab to patients occurred every 2 weeks at 0.01 to 10 mg/kg. Those treated in dose escalation had hepatocellular carcinoma, melanoma, renal cell cancer or head and neck cancer.

Whole-study results and caveats: With doses of 0.1 to 3.0 mg/kg, CD4+ and CD8+ blood T cells had undergone clonal expansion by week 6.

Blood specimens came from baseline, cycle 4 day 1, and cycle 7 day 1. The clonotype was recovered from an adult with an advanced solid tumor such as melanoma, head and neck, liver or kidney cancer. The starting material was CD4+ or CD8+ T cells sorted from blood, obtained in a trial of the OX40 agonist ivuxolimab. The chain combines TRBV5-6 with TRBJ2-3; 9 bases are shared with TRBD1. The CDR3: CASSWMGQGTDTQYF. Written as DNA, the CDR3 is TGTGCCAGCAGCTGGATGGGACAGGGAACAGATACGCAGTATTTT.